These 7 T cell receptor beta chains were sequenced from one sample in a study of cytomegalovirus exposure and HLA in healthy donors. Use of 60 Vbeta and 13 Jbeta primers characterized the PCR. Sequencing used immunoSEQ multiplex PCR; TCRdb keeps in-frame clones, though not all of them. Of 150,000 to 200,000 clones in the sample, about 80% were seen once. The specimen sequenced was PBMCs. The receptor source for this set is a man between 18 and 35 years old in good health and CMV-seronegative.

The chain employs TRBV11-2 and TRBJ2-2, with a tentative D call TRBD2 (5 bases). This CDR3 contains 15 residues. V was shortened by 4 bases and J by 4 bases, with 13 bases between the two germline ends. CDR1 is SGHAT and CDR2 is FQNNGV in the germline V gene. CDR3 sequence (DNA): TGTGCCAGCAGCTCGCTACCCCGGGGCACCGGGGAGCTGTTTTTT. Its translation: CASSSLPRGTGELFF.

The chain links TRBV5-4 to TRBJ2-3; 8 nucleotides line up with TRBD2. The CDR3 loop spans 17 amino acids. Unmatched junction bases numbered 18, after V lost 4 bases and J lost 8 bases. From germline, CDR1 is SGHNT and CDR2 YYREEE (reference sequence). The CDR3 DNA reads as TGTGCCAGCAGCATAGAAAGCGGGAGAGAGAGGGGCGGTACGCAGTATTTT. Translating gives CASSIESGRERGGTQYF.

The rearrangement joins TRBV5-1 to TRBJ1-2; D is perhaps TRBD1 (5 bases). This CDR3 is built from 12 residues. Looked up from germline, CDR1 is SGHRS and CDR2 is YFSETQ. With 4 bases removed from V and 7 bases from J, the gap between germline ends came to 11 bases. CDR3 sequence (DNA): TGCGCCAGCAGCGGGGGACTGCCTGGCTACACCTTC. It specifies CASSGGLPGYTF.

The chain is built from TRBV28 and TRBJ1-4; D is perhaps TRBD1 (6 bases). CDR1 and CDR2 from the germline V gene are MDHEN and SYDVKM. The CDR3 extends over 14 amino acids. V gave up 8 bases and J gave up 8 bases, with 18 bases separating them. Written as DNA, the CDR3 is TGTGCCAGCGGTCGACCGGGACAAGGGGAAAAACTGTTTTTT. Translated, it gives CASGRPGQGEKLFF. The full variable domain, its missing parts supplied by reference TRBV28 and TRBJ1-4, is DVKVTQSSRYLVKRTGEKVFLECVQDMDHENMFWYRQDPGLGLRLIYFSYDVKMKEKGDIPEGYSVSREKKERFSLILESASTNQTSMYLCASGRPGQGEKLFFGSGTQLSVL.

This rearrangement joins TRBV6-1 to TRBJ2-7, with a tentative D call TRBD1 (5 bases). V was shortened by 7 bases and J by 2 bases, with 18 bases between the two germline ends. This CDR3 is 15 amino acids long. Germline CDR1 MNHNS, CDR2 SASEGT. Written as DNA, the CDR3 is TGTGCCAGCAACGGGCCGGCAGGGTCAGCCTACGAGCAGTACTTC. Translation: CASNGPAGSAYEQYF.

V usage is TRBV4-2 and J usage is TRBJ2-3, with 9 bases fitting TRBD1. Germline CDR1 and CDR2: LGHNA and YNFKEQ. With V trimmed by 0 bases and J by 8 bases, 3 bases remained unmatched. The length of the CDR3 is 14 residues. In DNA, the CDR3 is TGTGCCAGCAGCCAAGATGGGACAGGGTTTACGCAGTATTTT. It translates to CASSQDGTGFTQYF.

V usage is TRBV6-5 and J usage is TRBJ2-6, with 7 nucleotides matching TRBD2. Looked up from germline, CDR1 is MNHEY and CDR2 is SVGAGI. The CDR3 is made up of 16 amino acids. With 4 bases clipped from V and 3 bases from J, the junction kept 6 bases outside the gene matches. CDR3 in DNA: TGTGCCAGCAGTTTCGCGGGGGTCCATGGGGCCAACGTCCTGACTTTC. Its protein product is CASSFAGVHGANVLTF.